The 17 T cell receptor beta chains presented below share a single source sample, sequenced in a study of early stage breast cancer tumors. Assay used: immunoSEQ multiplex PCR; TCRdb lists only in-frame clones, some missing. The data show approximately 50,000 clones, over 60% seen once. The sample comprised blood. The source of these receptors is a person aged 25 to 39 with breast cancer.

The chain joins TRBV6-5 to TRBJ2-3; 8 bases line up with TRBD2. Germline V gives CDR1 MNHEY, CDR2 SVGAGI. The CDR3 runs to 14 residues. Unmatched junction bases numbered 2, after V lost 5 bases and J lost 1 base. The CDR3 DNA is TGTGCCAGCAGTGTGCGGGAGGGCACAGATACGCAGTATTTT. Residues: CASSVREGTDTQYF.

The DNA for the CDR3 is TGCGCCAGCAGCCAAGTGGGAGCGGACTCCCCGACCCAGCATTTT. Encoded protein: CASSQVGADSPTQHF. The rearrangement joins TRBV4-1 to TRBJ1-5; D not certain. The V end lost 1 base, the J end lost 11 bases, and 18 bases lay between the germline ends. The germline gives CDR1 MGHRA, CDR2 YSYEKL. The CDR3 sequence is 15 residues long.

The gene calls are TRBV7-9 and TRBJ2-1; 8 positions match TRBD2. Germline assignment: CDR1 SEHNR and CDR2 FQNEAQ (reference sequence). The CDR3 totals 14 residues. With V trimmed by 1 base and J by 9 bases, 5 bases remained unmatched. The CDR3 coding sequence is TGTGCCAGCAGCTTAGGGGGACTAGGAATTGAGCAGTTCTTC. Translating gives CASSLGGLGIEQFF.

This clone occurred once. The chain carries TRBV4-2 and TRBJ2-1, with 9 bases matching TRBD2. CDR3 length: 14 residues. Trimming at V came to 0 bases and at J to 10 bases, leaving 4 bases not matched to a gene. Per the germline V gene, CDR1 is LGHNA and CDR2 is YNFKEQ. CDR3 sequence reads: CASSQDPLAGEQFF. CDR3 bases: TGTGCCAGCAGCCAAGATCCCCTAGCGGGAGAGCAGTTCTTC.

The chain uses TRBV5-1 and TRBJ2-5, with TRBD2 matching over 9 bases. The CDR3 spans 15 residues. After removal of 4 bases from V and 4 bases from J, the junction contained 8 bases not matched to a gene. Germline loops: CDR1 SGHRS, CDR2 YFSETQ. In nucleotides, the CDR3 is TGCGCCAGCAGCCAATACGTAGCGGGAGTAGAGACCCAGTACTTC. It translates to CASSQYVAGVETQYF.

This clone occurred once. The rearrangement links TRBV2 to TRBJ1-4; D is uncertain. This CDR3 spans 14 amino acids. Germline lookup yields CDR1 SNHLY and CDR2 FYNNEI. The V end lost 6 bases, the J end lost 5 bases, and 13 bases lay between the germline ends. DNA for the CDR3: TGTGCCAGCAGGATTATAGTAGAGAATGAAAAACTGTTTTTT. It specifies CASRIIVENEKLFF. The full variable domain, its missing parts supplied by reference TRBV2 and TRBJ1-4, is EPEVTQTPSHQVTQMGQEVILRCVPISNHLYFYWYRQILGQKVEFLVSFYNNEISEKSEIFDDQFSVERPDGSNFTLKIRSTKLEDSAMYFCASRIIVENEKLFFGSGTQLSVL.

The V call is TRBV4-2, the J call TRBJ2-3; 7 nucleotides match TRBD2. J gave up 5 bases and V 3 bases, and 8 bases lay outside the gene matches. The germline gives CDR1 LGHNA, CDR2 YNFKEQ. The CDR3 has 15 amino acids. CDR3 coding DNA: TGTGCCAGCAGCCATAGTGGCGGGAGTGGAGATACGCAGTATTTT. It specifies CASSHSGGSGDTQYF.

In its sample, this clone was seen a few times. This chain joins TRBV30 and TRBJ2-4, with TRBD2 matching 9 bases. This CDR3 comprises 13 residues. Unmatched junction bases numbered 4, after V lost 4 bases and J lost 6 bases. Germline V CDR1 and CDR2: GTSNPN, SVGIG (reference sequence). CDR3 amino acids: CAWKASGANIQYF. The CDR3 DNA reads TGTGCCTGGAAGGCTAGCGGGGCAAACATTCAGTACTTC.

The chain combines TRBV4-2 with TRBJ1-4; 12 bases fit TRBD1. This CDR3 has 15 residues. J gave up 7 bases and V 3 bases, and 3 bases lay outside the gene matches. CDR1 LGHNA and CDR2 YNFKEQ come from the germline V gene. In DNA, the CDR3 is TGTGCCAGCAGCCAGGGACAGGGGGCGGGTGAAAAACTGTTTTTT. This sequence encodes CASSQGQGAGEKLFF.

This rearrangement joins TRBV5-6 to TRBJ2-1; 10 nucleotides line up with TRBD2. The J segment lost 0 bases and the V segment lost 2 bases, leaving 11 bases of the junction unmatched. The germline CDR1 and CDR2 sequences are SGHDT and YYEEEE. The CDR3 length is 19 residues. CDR3: CASSLPRLAGILSYNEQFF. The DNA for the CDR3 is TGTGCCAGCAGCTTACCAAGACTAGCGGGCATCCTCTCCTACAATGAGCAGTTCTTC.

This chain links TRBV7-9 with TRBJ1-6; no firm D call. The germline CDR1 and CDR2 sequences are SEHNR and FQNEAQ (reference sequence). The CDR3 spans 17 residues. V lost 0 bases and J lost 0, with 9 bases in between. The CDR3 sequence: CASSLADGNSYNSPLHF. The CDR3 DNA reads TGTGCCAGCAGCTTAGCCGACGGAAACTCCTATAATTCACCCCTCCACTTT.

This chain joins TRBV7-6 and TRBJ1-1; a weak D match, TRBD1 (5 bases). This CDR3 is 15 amino acids long. The germline V gene has CDR1 SGHVS and CDR2 FNYEAQ. V lost 3 bases and J lost 5, with 16 bases in between. The CDR3 loop reads CASSLAGGRGTEAFF. Written as DNA, the CDR3 is TGTGCCAGCAGCTTGGCGGGGGGGAGGGGAACTGAAGCTTTCTTT.

This clone has just a few counts. The chain couples TRBV9 to TRBJ1-1; tentative D call: TRBD1 (5 bases). CDR1 is SGDLS and CDR2 is YYNGEE in the germline V gene. The ends were cut back, 0 bases at V and 0 bases at J, with 12 bases in the middle. This CDR3 region has 16 residues. The CDR3 sequence: CASSVVGAQMNTEAFF. CDR3 nucleotide sequence: TGTGCCAGCAGCGTAGTTGGGGCCCAGATGAACACTGAAGCTTTCTTT.

V gene TRBV11-3 combines with J gene TRBJ1-3; D remains ambiguous. Deletions cut 2 bases from V and 3 bases from J, with 11 bases between. Germline CDR1 and CDR2: SGHNT and YENEEA. There are 15 residues in the CDR3. CDR3 sequence reads: CASSLRSSDGNTIYF. The CDR3 bases are TGTGCCAGCAGCTTAAGAAGTTCTGATGGAAACACCATATATTTT.

The rearrangement links TRBV5-1 to TRBJ2-7, with D unclear. Germline-derived CDR1 and CDR2 are SGHRS and YFSETQ. This CDR3 is 14 amino acids long. V lost 4 bases and J lost 6, with 17 bases in between. CDR3 amino acids: CASSIVGYKAEQYF. For the CDR3, the DNA is TGCGCCAGCAGCATTGTGGGGTACAAAGCCGAGCAGTACTTC.

This clone was detected only once. The chain recombines TRBV5-4 with TRBJ1-2, with D uncertain. The V gene's germline CDR1 is SGHNT and CDR2 YYREEE (reference sequence). V was clipped by 4 bases and J by 4 bases, with 8 bases between them. The CDR3 consists of 12 residues. In DNA form, the CDR3 reads TGTGCCAGCAGCATCGACGGCTATGGCTACACCTTC. It specifies CASSIDGYGYTF.

This chain connects TRBV2 to TRBJ2-5, with D maybe TRBD2 (5 bases). CDR3 size: 15 residues. V was clipped by 2 bases and J by 2 bases, with 12 bases between them. Per germline, CDR1 SNHLY and CDR2 FYNNEI. The CDR3 here is CASSEWASLQETQYF. The CDR3 bases are TGTGCCAGCAGTGAATGGGCTAGCTTACAAGAGACCCAGTACTTC.